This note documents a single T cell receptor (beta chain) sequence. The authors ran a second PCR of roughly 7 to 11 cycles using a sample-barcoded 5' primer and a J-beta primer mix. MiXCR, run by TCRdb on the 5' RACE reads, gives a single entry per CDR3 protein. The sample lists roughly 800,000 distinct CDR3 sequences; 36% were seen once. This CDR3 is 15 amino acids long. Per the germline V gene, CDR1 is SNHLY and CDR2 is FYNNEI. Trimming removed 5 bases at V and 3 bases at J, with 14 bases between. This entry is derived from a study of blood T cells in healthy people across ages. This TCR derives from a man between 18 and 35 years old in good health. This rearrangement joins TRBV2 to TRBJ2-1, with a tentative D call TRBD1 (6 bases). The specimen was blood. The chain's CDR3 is CASSSAGVRYNEQFF. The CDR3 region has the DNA TGTGCCAGCAGTTCGGCAGGGGTTCGCTACAATGAGCAGTTCTTC. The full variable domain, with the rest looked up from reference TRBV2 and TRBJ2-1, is EPEVTQTPSHQVTQMGQEVILRCVPISNHLYFYWYRQILGQKVEFLVSFYNNEISEKSEIFDDQFSVERPDGSNFTLKIRSTKLEDSAMYFCASSSAGVRYNEQFFGPGTRLTVL.